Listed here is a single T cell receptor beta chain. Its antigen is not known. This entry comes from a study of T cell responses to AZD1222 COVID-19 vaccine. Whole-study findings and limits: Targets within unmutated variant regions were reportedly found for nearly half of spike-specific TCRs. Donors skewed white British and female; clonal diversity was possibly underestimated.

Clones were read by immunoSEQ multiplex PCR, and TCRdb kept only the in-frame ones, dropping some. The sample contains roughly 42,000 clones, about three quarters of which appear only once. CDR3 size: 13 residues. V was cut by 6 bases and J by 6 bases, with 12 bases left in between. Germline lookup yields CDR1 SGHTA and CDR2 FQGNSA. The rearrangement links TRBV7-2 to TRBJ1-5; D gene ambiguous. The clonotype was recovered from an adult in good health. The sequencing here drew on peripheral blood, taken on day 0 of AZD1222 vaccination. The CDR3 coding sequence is TGTGCCAGCAGGGGTGGTTCGTTTCAGCCCCAGCATTTT. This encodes CASRGGSFQPQHF.